These T cell receptor beta chains were read from a single sample in a study of T cell clusters in autoimmune cytopenias. TCRdb processed the multiplex PCR reads again and assigns one entry to each CDR3 protein, with no DNA. In total, the table holds more than 7,000 distinct CDR3 sequences. What was sequenced was peripheral blood. These receptors all stem from a human donor with an autoimmune cytopenia or autoimmune hepatitis (not recorded which). Each CDR3 is given with its conserved first and last residue. A row's size may be missing; if present it is once, few, many or a size class.

clone size | J gene | V gene | CDR3 protein
medium-sized | TRBJ2-2 | TRBV18 | CASSYTTNTGELFF
medium-sized | TRBJ1-4 | TRBV12-3/TRBV12-4 | CASSSTGVYEKLFF
medium-sized | TRBJ2-2 | TRBV19 | CASSSGGNTGELFF
NA | TRBJ2-5 | TRBV15 | CATSLDISLTKRETQYF
medium-sized | TRBJ2-7 | TRBV27 | CASSIILGSSYEQYF
NA | TRBJ2-2 | TRBV12-3/TRBV12-4 | CATSDLMNSGELFF
medium-sized | TRBJ2-7 | TRBV27 | CASSLSLAGGEQYF
NA | TRBJ2-1 | TRBV18 | CASSSGPGLARGVDEQFF
NA | TRBJ2-5 | TRBV6-1 | CASSRLAGVVEETQYF
medium-sized | TRBJ2-1 | TRBV19 | CASSDAGTSGSDEQFF
NA | TRBJ2-3 | TRBV18 | CASSPGVQGAGDTQYF